This T cell receptor beta chain was captured by sequencing in a study of T cells in narcolepsy. Study details: Enrolled donors included narcolepsy type 1 or type 2 patients and healthy controls. Study outcomes and limitations: HCRT-specific and TRIB2-specific autoreactive clonotypes appeared among same-patient CSF and blood CD4+ clonotypes.

Generated by immunoSEQ multiplex PCR, the TCRdb table keeps only in-frame clones and is missing some. Of over 20,000 clones in the sample, 92% are singletons; the top ten hold 0.9% to 1.2%. Comment on this clone: What it binds is unknown.

Sequenced sample: CD45RA- memory CD4+ T cells from PBMCs. The sequence was obtained from a human donor with narcolepsy.

CDR3 amino acids: CSVVGGGSSSGNTIYF. The DNA for the CDR3 is TGCAGCGTTGTAGGGGGAGGATCCAGCTCTGGAAACACCATATATTTT. The chain joins TRBV29-1 to TRBJ1-3, with D possibly TRBD1 on 6 matching bases. The germline CDR1 and CDR2 sequences are SQVTM and ANQGSEA. CDR3 length: 16 amino acids. With 4 bases removed from V and 0 bases from J, the gap between germline ends came to 16 bases.